This entry is about one TCR beta chain. As yet, its antigen is unknown. TCRdb analysed the 5' RACE reads with MiXCR anew, one entry per CDR3 protein. The data hold 350,000 to 450,000 distinct CDR3 sequences, with roughly a sixth observed a single time. The germline V gene encodes CDR1 MRHNA and CDR2 SNTAGT. The CDR3 length is 15 residues. V was clipped by 6 bases and J by 4 bases, with 15 bases between them. The source of the sample is a study of T cells after yellow fever vaccination. Whole-study results and caveats: Booster samples showed a return of most primary-vaccination clones (about 96% CD4, about 87% CD8).

The TCR comes from a man aged 18 to 29 who received the YFV17D yellow fever vaccine. This chain uses TRBV6-4 with TRBJ2-2, with D hard to call. Material: PBMCs, obtained before the yellow fever booster vaccination. The CDR3 spells CASRERPVGTGELFF. DNA for the CDR3: TGTGCCAGCAGGGAACGCCCGGTGGGCACCGGGGAGCTGTTTTTT.